This record covers a single T cell receptor (beta chain). This clonotype was observed a few times. Its antigen target is currently unknown. Base qualities are not at hand, and no much larger clone is one base apart. Library preparation was by PCR. Instrument on record: Illumina HiSeq 2500. Molecular barcoding was employed in the preparation of TCR libraries, with unique molecular identifiers being used to normalize TCRbeta repertoire quantification. TCRdb reran the public reads through fastp at Q25 and MiXCR, keeping productive beta chains. One record per CDR3 amino acid sequence lists the most common genes and DNA. The sample table shows approximately 350,000 distinct CDR3 sequences, and about 14% are seen once. The ten largest make up 3.5% to 4.5% of the sample. The source of the sample is a study of T-cell reconstitution after alpha-beta-depleted transplantation in children (dated by TCRdb to about 2016). Regarding the study in general: Using TCR repertoire profiling, the study followed T-cell immune reconstitution in a quantitative way in children after TCRalphabeta/CD19-depleted allogeneic hematopoietic cell transplantation.

Measured from the cysteine to the phenylalanine, the CDR3 is 15 residues long. The only DNA kept is the CDR3, 45 bases in frame from the first base. The germline V gene gives CDR1 as ENHRY and CDR2 as SYGVKD. Between the V and J ends, shortened by 3 bases and 2 bases respectively, the junction contains 14 bases. The chain couples TRBV10-3 to TRBJ2-7, with TRBD2 as a weak D call on 6 bases. The sequence came from a human donor who donated a stem cell graft to a child with Fanconi anemia. The sequencing here drew on PBMCs, taken from the stem cell graft. The nucleotide sequence reads as follows: TGTGCCATCAGTGACGGGGCGGGGAGTACCTACGAGCAGTACTTC. This codes for CAISDGAGSTYEQYF.